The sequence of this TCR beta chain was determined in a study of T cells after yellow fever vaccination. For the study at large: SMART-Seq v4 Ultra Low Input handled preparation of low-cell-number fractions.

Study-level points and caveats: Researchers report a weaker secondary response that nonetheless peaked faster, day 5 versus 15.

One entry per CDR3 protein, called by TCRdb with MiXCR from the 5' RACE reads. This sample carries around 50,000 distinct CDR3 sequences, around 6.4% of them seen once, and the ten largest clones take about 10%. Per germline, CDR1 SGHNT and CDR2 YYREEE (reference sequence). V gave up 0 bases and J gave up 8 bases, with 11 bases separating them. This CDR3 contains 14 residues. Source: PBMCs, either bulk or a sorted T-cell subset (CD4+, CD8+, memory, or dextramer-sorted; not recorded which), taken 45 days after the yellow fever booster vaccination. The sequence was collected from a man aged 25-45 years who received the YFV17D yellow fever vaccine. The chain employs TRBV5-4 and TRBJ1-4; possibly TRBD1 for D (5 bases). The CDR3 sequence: CASSLGGTGEKLFF. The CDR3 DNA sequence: TGTGCCAGCAGCTTGGGAGGGACCGGAGAAAAACTGTTTTTT.